The 20 T cell receptor beta chains below were found in one sample sequenced in a study of resident and recirculating memory T cells in vitiligo. Using immunoSEQ multiplex PCR, the repertoire was profiled, and TCRdb retains in-frame clones only, with some absent. The data show 40,000 to 45,000 clones, approximately 91% seen once. The sequenced material came from blood. The receptors shown here come from a male donor with vitiligo.

A single count supports this clone. The chain has TRBV5-1 and TRBJ1-2; 7 bases agree with TRBD1. There are 14 residues in the CDR3. Germline V lookup: CDR1 SGHRS, CDR2 YFSETQ. Trimming took 4 bases from V and 4 from J; bases not matched to a gene: 7. The CDR3 DNA follows: TGCGCCAGCAGCCCGACAGGGCCCCTCTATGGCTACACCTTC. Its protein is CASSPTGPLYGYTF.

This clone was seen only once. The chain links TRBV5-1 to TRBJ2-1; weak D call: TRBD2 (5 bases). V lost 1 base and J lost 4, with 12 bases in between. CDR1 and CDR2 from the germline V gene are SGHRS and YFSETQ. CDR3 length: 15 amino acids. The CDR3 spells CASSLKAERYNEQFF. The CDR3 bases are TGCGCCAGCAGCTTGAAAGCGGAGAGATACAATGAGCAGTTCTTC. Full variable domain (rest looked up from reference TRBV5-1 and TRBJ2-1): KAGVTQTPRYLIKTRGQQVTLSCSPISGHRSVSWYQQTPGQGLQFLFEYFSETQRNKGNFPGRFSGRQFSNSRSEMNVSTLELGDSALYLCASSLKAERYNEQFFGPGTRLTVL.

V and J are TRBV19 and TRBJ2-3, with D possibly matching TRBD2 (6 bases). The V end lost 4 bases, the J end lost 0 bases, and 11 bases lay between the germline ends. Germline V gene sequence: CDR1 LNHDA, CDR2 SQIVND (reference sequence). The CDR3 totals 15 residues. The CDR3 region is CASSTQAGSTDTQYF. The DNA of the CDR3 is TGTGCCAGTAGTACCCAAGCGGGCAGCACAGATACGCAGTATTTT.

V usage is TRBV11-2 and J usage is TRBJ1-5; D is ambiguous. CDR3 length: 15 amino acids. The germline V and J ends were trimmed by 1 base and 3 bases, with 10 bases remaining between them. Germline CDR1 is SGHAT and CDR2 is FQNNGV. The CDR3 DNA sequence: TGTGCCAGCAGCTTAGCGGGTGCTAACAATCAGCCCCAGCATTTT. Encoded protein: CASSLAGANNQPQHF.

V gene TRBV2 combines with J gene TRBJ1-1; TRBD1 might be the D (5 bases). Germline CDR1 SNHLY, CDR2 FYNNEI. V was clipped by 7 bases and J by 6 bases, with 9 bases between them. The CDR3 is made up of 11 amino acids. The chain's CDR3 is CASIRAAEAFF. DNA for the CDR3: TGTGCCAGCATCAGGGCCGCTGAAGCTTTCTTT.

The chain joins TRBV2 to TRBJ2-7; a possible D gene is TRBD2 (8 bases). The length of the CDR3 is 15 residues. Trimming shortened V by 7 bases and J by 3 bases, and 19 bases separated the two germline ends. From germline, CDR1 is SNHLY and CDR2 FYNNEI. The CDR3 protein is CASKQGPSGGYEQYF. CDR3 DNA sequence: TGTGCCAGCAAACAGGGGCCAAGCGGGGGCTACGAGCAGTACTTC. Looking up the rest from reference TRBV2 and TRBJ2-7 gives the full variable domain: EPEVTQTPSHQVTQMGQEVILRCVPISNHLYFYWYRQILGQKVEFLVSFYNNEISEKSEIFDDQFSVERPDGSNFTLKIRSTKLEDSAMYFCASKQGPSGGYEQYFGPGTRLTVT.

The chain joins TRBV7-9 to TRBJ1-3; possible D gene TRBD1, 5 bases. The CDR3 covers 15 residues. Germline V CDR1 and CDR2: SEHNR, FQNEAQ (reference sequence). V was clipped by 6 bases and J by 0 bases, with 12 bases between them. The CDR3 is CASSITGDSGNTIYF. DNA for the CDR3: TGTGCCAGCAGTATCACAGGAGACTCTGGAAACACCATATATTTT.

The chain uses TRBV10-2 and TRBJ2-2; 7 bases are a match to TRBD1. In germline, CDR1 is WSHSY, CDR2 SAAADI. The junction had 4 bases not matched to a gene; V was cut back by 5 bases and J by 4 bases. CDR3 length: 14 residues. For the CDR3, the DNA is TGCGCCAGCAGTAAGGGACAGTCCACCGGGGAGCTGTTTTTT. This translates into CASSKGQSTGELFF.

The chain couples TRBV19 to TRBJ2-3; D uncertain. This CDR3 has 14 amino acids. Trimming took 5 bases from V and 2 from J, leaving 11 bases between them. CDR1 and CDR2 from the germline V gene are LNHDA and SQIVND (reference sequence). The CDR3 nucleotides read TGTGCCAGTAGTCTCGGGTCCCTCACAGATACGCAGTATTTT. Protein product: CASSLGSLTDTQYF.

The genes are TRBV9 and TRBJ1-3; D perhaps matches TRBD1 (6 bases). V shed 4 bases and J shed 10 bases, with 9 bases lying between them. Germline loops: CDR1 SGDLS, CDR2 YYNGEE. The CDR3 runs to 11 residues. Here the CDR3 reads CASSSRGTIYF. In nucleotides, the CDR3 is TGTGCCAGCAGCTCCAGGGGAACCATATATTTT.

This chain connects TRBV9 to TRBJ2-7; a weak D match, TRBD2 (6 bases). This CDR3 contains 15 residues. Germline CDR1 and CDR2: SGDLS and YYNGEE. V lost 4 bases and J lost 0, with 14 bases in between. Written as DNA, the CDR3 is TGTGCCAGCAGCCCTACTAGCCACAGCTCCTACGAGCAGTACTTC. Protein: CASSPTSHSSYEQYF.

The chain carries TRBV6-5 and TRBJ2-2; weak D call: TRBD2 (5 bases). The CDR3 runs to 13 residues. CDR1 is MNHEY, CDR2 SVGAGI, per germline. Trimming removed 4 bases at V and 4 bases at J, with 7 bases between. In DNA form, the CDR3 reads TGTGCCAGCAGTTGGACTGTCACCGGGGAGCTGTTTTTT. The encoded protein is CASSWTVTGELFF.

The rearrangement joins TRBV27 to TRBJ2-3, with a tentative D call TRBD1 (6 bases). Between the trimmed V and J ends, which lost 3 bases and 1 base, there was a span of 14 bases. The germline gives CDR1 MNHEY, CDR2 SMNVEV (reference sequence). This CDR3 has 16 residues. The CDR3: CASSLLGALGTDTQYF. CDR3 DNA: TGTGCCAGCAGTTTGTTGGGGGCGCTGGGCACAGATACGCAGTATTTT.

This chain uses TRBV7-3 with TRBJ2-1, with 11 positions matching TRBD2. In germline, CDR1 is SGHTA, CDR2 FQGTGA. V lost 5 bases to trimming and J lost 5 bases; unmatched junction nucleotides: 5. This CDR3 is 15 amino acids long. The CDR3 DNA reads TGTGCCAGCAGCCTTACTAGCGGGGGTAACAATGAGCAGTTCTTC. Protein sequence: CASSLTSGGNNEQFF.

The V and J genes are TRBV11-3 and TRBJ2-1; D unclear. Per germline, CDR1 SGHNT and CDR2 YENEEA. This CDR3 has 13 amino acids. V was shortened by 2 bases and J by 4 bases, with 6 bases between the two germline ends. This CDR3 is CASSLNNYNEQFF. DNA of the CDR3: TGTGCCAGCAGCTTAAACAATTACAATGAGCAGTTCTTC.

The rearrangement joins TRBV5-1 to TRBJ1-1; D is perhaps TRBD1 (6 bases). Germline V CDR1 and CDR2: SGHRS, YFSETQ. V shed 3 bases and J shed 6 bases, with 15 bases lying between them. The CDR3 contains 14 residues. The CDR3 is CASSSRRGEPEAFF. CDR3 DNA sequence: TGCGCCAGCAGCTCTCGCAGGGGCGAGCCTGAAGCTTTCTTT.

The chain employs TRBV7-9 and TRBJ2-2; tentatively, D is TRBD2 (5 bases). The CDR3 runs to 12 residues. The V end was cut by 3 bases, the J end by 7 bases, with 6 bases between. Per the germline V gene, CDR1 is SEHNR and CDR2 is FQNEAQ (reference sequence). CDR3: CASSFTSGELFF. As DNA, the CDR3 is TGTGCCAGCAGCTTTACTAGCGGGGAGCTGTTTTTT.

The sample holds one count of this clone. The V call is TRBV4-1, the J call TRBJ2-3; 9 positions match TRBD2. Germline CDR1 MGHRA, CDR2 YSYEKL. CDR3 size: 17 residues. V shed 0 bases and J 6 bases; nucleotides not matched to a gene: 10. This chain's CDR3 is CASSQEGGLARSDTQYF. CDR3 coding DNA: TGCGCCAGCAGCCAAGAGGGGGGACTAGCCAGATCGGATACGCAGTATTTT.

The CDR3: CASSVGGHVPYEQYF. The DNA of the CDR3 is TGTGCCAGCAGCGTAGGTGGGCACGTCCCCTACGAGCAGTACTTC. The J gene is TRBJ2-7, the V gene TRBV9; D remains unclear. Germline V gene sequence: CDR1 SGDLS, CDR2 YYNGEE. This CDR3 has 15 residues. Between the trimmed V and J ends, which lost 0 bases and 2 bases, there was a span of 12 bases.

In its sample, this clone was seen once. The chain employs TRBV27 and TRBJ1-2, with 9 positions matching TRBD1. The germline V gene encodes CDR1 MNHEY and CDR2 SMNVEV (reference sequence). This CDR3 comprises 14 residues. The J segment lost 2 bases and the V segment lost 6 bases, leaving 4 bases of the junction unmatched. CDR3 bases: TGTGCCAGCAGAATGACAGGGGGGAACTATGGCTACACCTTC. Translation: CASRMTGGNYGYTF.